The text below deals with one T cell receptor (beta chain). Antigen specificity is unknown. These data are taken from a study of siplizumab effects on memory and regulatory T cells. Germline V gene lookup returns CDR1 MNHEY and CDR2 SVGAGI. The CDR3 runs 16 residues. After removal of 0 bases from V and 8 bases from J, the junction contained 7 bases not matched to a gene. Assayed TCR templates numbered roughly 10^5 for each sample. Clones were read by immunoSEQ multiplex PCR, and TCRdb kept only the in-frame ones, dropping some. The data contain over 95,000 clones, just over 90% of them singletons. General study points: Apparently key alloresponse contributors, naive T cells also seemed more diverse than memory cells. Treg origin accounted for an average of around 67% of mappable alloreactive CD4+ clones with siplizumab and less than 30% in controls. Significant reduction of alloreactive sequences traceable to unstimulated CD4+ memory cells was observed with siplizumab.

This clonotype originated in a human donor in good health. The rearrangement uses TRBV6-5 and TRBJ1-6; 7 bases map to TRBD1. The sample consisted of non-Treg CD4+ T cells sorted from blood. CDR3 amino acids: CASSYSKGARDSPLHF. CDR3 DNA: TGTGCCAGCAGTTACTCGAAGGGGGCGCGGGATTCACCCCTCCACTTT.